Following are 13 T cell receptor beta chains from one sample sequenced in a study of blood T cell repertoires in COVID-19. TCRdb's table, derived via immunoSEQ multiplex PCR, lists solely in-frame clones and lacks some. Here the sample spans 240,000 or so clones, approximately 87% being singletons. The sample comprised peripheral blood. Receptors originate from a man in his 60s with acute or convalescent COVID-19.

For the CDR3, the DNA is TGTGCCAGCAGGGGACAGAATAATTCACCCCTCCACTTT. The encoded protein is CASRGQNNSPLHF. This chain uses TRBV6-5 with TRBJ1-6, with 7 bases matching TRBD1. This CDR3 is 13 amino acids long. Unmatched junction bases numbered 1, after V lost 6 bases and J lost 5 bases. Germline V gene lookup returns CDR1 MNHEY and CDR2 SVGAGI.

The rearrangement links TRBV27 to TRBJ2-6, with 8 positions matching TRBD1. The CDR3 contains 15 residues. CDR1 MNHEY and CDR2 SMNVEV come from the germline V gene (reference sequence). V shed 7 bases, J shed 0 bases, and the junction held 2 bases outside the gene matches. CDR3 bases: TGTGCCAGCACAGACAGGGGCTCTGGGGCCAACGTCCTGACTTTC. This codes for CASTDRGSGANVLTF.

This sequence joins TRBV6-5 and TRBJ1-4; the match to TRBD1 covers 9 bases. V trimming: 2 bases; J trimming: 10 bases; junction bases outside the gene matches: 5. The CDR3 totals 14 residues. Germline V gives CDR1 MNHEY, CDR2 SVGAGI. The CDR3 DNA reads TGTGCCAGCAGTTACGACAGGGGGACGGTAAAACTGTTTTTT. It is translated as CASSYDRGTVKLFF.

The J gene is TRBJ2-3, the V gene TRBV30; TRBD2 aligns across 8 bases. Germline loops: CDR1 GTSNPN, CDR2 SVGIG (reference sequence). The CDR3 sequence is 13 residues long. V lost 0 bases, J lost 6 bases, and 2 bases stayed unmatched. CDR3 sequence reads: CAWSVREGDTQYF. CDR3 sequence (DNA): TGTGCCTGGAGTGTCCGGGAGGGGGATACGCAGTATTTT.

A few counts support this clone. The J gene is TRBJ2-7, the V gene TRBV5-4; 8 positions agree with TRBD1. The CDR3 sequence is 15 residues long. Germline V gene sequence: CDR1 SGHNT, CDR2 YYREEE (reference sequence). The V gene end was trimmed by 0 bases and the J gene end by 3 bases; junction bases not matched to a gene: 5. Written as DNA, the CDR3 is TGTGCCAGCAGCTTGGGGGACAGGTCGTTCTACGAGCAGTACTTC. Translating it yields CASSLGDRSFYEQYF.

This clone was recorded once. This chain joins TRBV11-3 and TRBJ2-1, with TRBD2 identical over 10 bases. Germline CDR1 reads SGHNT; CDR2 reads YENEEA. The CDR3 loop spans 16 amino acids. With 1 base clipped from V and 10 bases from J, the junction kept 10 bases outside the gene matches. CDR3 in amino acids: CASSLGGAGGYREQFF. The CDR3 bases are TGTGCCAGCAGCTTAGGGGGAGCGGGAGGGTATCGCGAGCAGTTCTTC. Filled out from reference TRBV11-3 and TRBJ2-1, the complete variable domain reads EAGVVQSPRYKIIEKKQPVAFWCNPISGHNTLYWYLQNLGQGPELLIRYENEEAVDDSQLPKDRFSAERLKGVDSTLKIQPAELGDSAVYLCASSLGGAGGYREQFFGPGTRLTVL.

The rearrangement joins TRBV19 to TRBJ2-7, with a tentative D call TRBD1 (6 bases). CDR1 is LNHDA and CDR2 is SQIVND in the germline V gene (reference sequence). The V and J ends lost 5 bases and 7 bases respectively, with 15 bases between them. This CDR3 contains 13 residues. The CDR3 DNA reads TGTGCCAGTAGTGCCTACAGGGCTGGGGAGCAGTACTTC. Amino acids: CASSAYRAGEQYF.

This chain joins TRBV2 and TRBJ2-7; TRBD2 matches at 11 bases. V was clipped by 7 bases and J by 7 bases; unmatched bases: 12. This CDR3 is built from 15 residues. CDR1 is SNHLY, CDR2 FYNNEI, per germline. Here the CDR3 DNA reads TGTGCCAGCACCAGGGAGTTGCTAGCGGGAGGTGAGCAGTACTTC. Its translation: CASTRELLAGGEQYF.

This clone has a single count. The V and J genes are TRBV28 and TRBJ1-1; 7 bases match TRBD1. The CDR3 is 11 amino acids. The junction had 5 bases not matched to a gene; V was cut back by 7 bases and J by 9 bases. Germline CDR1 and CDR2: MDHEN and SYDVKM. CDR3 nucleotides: TGTGCCAGCACGAGGACAGGCAAAGCTTTCTTT. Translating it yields CASTRTGKAFF.

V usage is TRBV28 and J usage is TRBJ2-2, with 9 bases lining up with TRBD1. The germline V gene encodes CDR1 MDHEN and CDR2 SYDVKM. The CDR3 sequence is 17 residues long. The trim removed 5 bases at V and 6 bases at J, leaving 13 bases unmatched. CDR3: CASSRPGQGVKAGELFF. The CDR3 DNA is TGTGCCAGCAGTCGCCCGGGACAGGGAGTGAAGGCCGGGGAGCTGTTTTTT. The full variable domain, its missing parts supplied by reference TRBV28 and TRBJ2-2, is DVKVTQSSRYLVKRTGEKVFLECVQDMDHENMFWYRQDPGLGLRLIYFSYDVKMKEKGDIPEGYSVSREKKERFSLILESASTNQTSMYLCASSRPGQGVKAGELFFGEGSRLTVL.

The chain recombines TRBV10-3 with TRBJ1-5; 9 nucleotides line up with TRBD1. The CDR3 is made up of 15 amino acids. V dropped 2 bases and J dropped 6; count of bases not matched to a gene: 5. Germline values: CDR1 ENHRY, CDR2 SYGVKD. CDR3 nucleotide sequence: TGTGCCATCAGTGAGGGACAGGGGAAGGGTCAGCCCCAGCATTTT. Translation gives CAISEGQGKGQPQHF.

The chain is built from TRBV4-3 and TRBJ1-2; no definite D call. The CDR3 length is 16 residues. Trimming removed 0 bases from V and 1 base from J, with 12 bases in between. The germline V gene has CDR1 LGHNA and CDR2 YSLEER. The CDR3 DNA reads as TGCGCCAGCAGCCAAGAAGTCCGGGGATATAACTATGGCTACACCTTC. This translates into CASSQEVRGYNYGYTF.

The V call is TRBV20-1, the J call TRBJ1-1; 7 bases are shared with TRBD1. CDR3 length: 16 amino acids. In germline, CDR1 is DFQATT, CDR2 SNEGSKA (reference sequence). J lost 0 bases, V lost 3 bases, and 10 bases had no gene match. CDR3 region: CSASPEGTALNTEAFF. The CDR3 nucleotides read TGCAGTGCTAGTCCGGAAGGGACAGCTTTGAACACTGAAGCTTTCTTT.